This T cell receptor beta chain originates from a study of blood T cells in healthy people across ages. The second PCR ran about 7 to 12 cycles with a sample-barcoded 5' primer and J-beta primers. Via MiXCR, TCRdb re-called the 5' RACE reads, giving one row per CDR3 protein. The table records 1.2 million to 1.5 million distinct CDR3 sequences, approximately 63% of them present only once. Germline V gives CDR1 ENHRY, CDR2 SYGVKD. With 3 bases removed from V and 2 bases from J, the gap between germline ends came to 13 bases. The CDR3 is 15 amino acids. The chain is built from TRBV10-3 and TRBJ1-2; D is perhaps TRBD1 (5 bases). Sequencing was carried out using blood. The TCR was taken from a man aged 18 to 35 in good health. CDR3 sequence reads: CAISDLRGRNYGYTF. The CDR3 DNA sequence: TGTGCCATCAGTGACCTCCGGGGGAGAAACTATGGCTACACCTTC.